This paragraph covers one T cell receptor (beta chain) sequence. Its specificity is unknown. The sample is drawn from a study of T-cell memory formation after mild COVID-19. The overall study: The TCR clusters were mostly specific to one donor.

Study findings and constraints: Prior to infection, memory already included some responding clones, suggesting cross-reactive memory joined. Second-wave clones peaking on day 37 lacked confirmed SARS-CoV-2 specificity.

5'RACE primed from the constant segment yielded TCR alpha and TCR beta cDNA libraries bearing sample barcodes and UMIs. TCRdb processed the 5' RACE reads anew with MiXCR; each CDR3 protein has one entry. The sample records about 410,000 distinct CDR3 sequences, roughly a quarter being singletons. This CDR3 has 14 residues. Trimming stripped 1 base from V and 1 base from J, with 8 bases between. Germline V gene sequence: CDR1 SGHRS, CDR2 YFSETQ. This TCR was recovered from an adult woman who had mild COVID-19 (a few samples of this study predate the infection). Cell type and time point are not known. The chain couples TRBV5-1 to TRBJ1-1, with D possibly TRBD1 on 6 matching bases. Material for sequencing was PBMCs or a T cell subset sorted from them (not recorded which). In DNA, the CDR3 is TGCGCCAGCAGCTTGTGGGACACGAACACTGAAGCTTTCTTT. Its protein product is CASSLWDTNTEAFF.